The next 8 T cell receptor beta chains were all read from a single sample in a study of blood T cell repertoires in COVID-19. Clones were read by immunoSEQ multiplex PCR, and TCRdb kept only the in-frame ones, dropping some. The table records about 200,000 clones, approximately 78% of them present only once. The source material was peripheral blood. These receptors were collected from an elderly woman with COVID-19, enrolled during active disease.

The chain carries TRBV7-9 and TRBJ1-1; 8 bases are shared with TRBD1. The CDR3 runs to 19 residues. Germline-derived CDR1 and CDR2 are SEHNR and FQNEAQ (reference sequence). V trimming: 5 bases; J trimming: 1 base; junction bases outside the gene matches: 18. In DNA, the CDR3 is TGTGCCAGCAGCCCCAGTCAGGACAGGGTTGTCCGGGGGAACACTGAAGCTTTCTTT. This sequence encodes CASSPSQDRVVRGNTEAFF.

The rearrangement joins TRBV5-1 to TRBJ1-2, with D tentatively TRBD1 (6 bases). The CDR3 sequence is 14 residues long. V lost 0 bases and J lost 8, with 14 bases in between. The germline V gene encodes CDR1 SGHRS and CDR2 YFSETQ. The CDR3: CASSLGQGTPGYTF. CDR3 sequence (DNA): TGCGCCAGCAGCTTGGGGCAGGGGACCCCCGGCTACACCTTC.

The CDR3: CASSLDLGYTF. CDR3 in DNA: TGTGCCAGCAGCCTAGATCTTGGCTACACCTTC. The chain employs TRBV6-6 and TRBJ1-2, with D hard to call. Per germline, CDR1 MNHNY and CDR2 SVGAGI (reference sequence). The CDR3 is 11 residues long. Trimming left V 6 bases short and J 7 bases short, with 9 bases between.

The CDR3 sequence: CASSPSTGELFF. The CDR3 DNA follows: TGTGCCAGCTCACCCTCCACCGGGGAGCTGTTTTTT. The genes are TRBV18 and TRBJ2-2; the D is unclear. The CDR3 is 12 amino acids. Trimming removed 3 bases at V and 4 bases at J, with 3 bases between. Germline V gives CDR1 KGHSH, CDR2 LQKENI. Variable domain in full (rest from reference TRBV18 and TRBJ2-2): NAGVMQNPRHLVRRRGQEARLRCSPMKGHSHVYWYRQLPEEGLKFMVYLQKENIIDESGMPKERFSAEFPKEGPSILRIQQVVRGDSAAYFCASSPSTGELFFGEGSRLTVL.

The V call is TRBV10-3, the J call TRBJ1-1, with 7 bases identical to TRBD1. The CDR3 extends over 13 amino acids. CDR1 is ENHRY and CDR2 is SYGVKD in the germline V gene. J lost 4 bases, V lost 6 bases, and 5 bases had no gene match. The CDR3 DNA is TGTGCCATCAGGGGGGACAGCGGCACTGAAGCTTTCTTT. Its translation is CAIRGDSGTEAFF.

The chain is built from TRBV4-3 and TRBJ2-3; D might be TRBD1 (6 bases). Trimming took 0 bases from V and 0 from J, leaving 16 bases between them. Looked up from germline, CDR1 is LGHNA and CDR2 is YSLEER. The CDR3 totals 18 residues. The CDR3 protein is CASSQDLSDSYSTDTQYF. CDR3 sequence (DNA): TGCGCCAGCAGCCAAGATCTATCGGACAGTTATAGCACAGATACGCAGTATTTT.

V is TRBV28 and J is TRBJ1-2; possibly TRBD1 for D (5 bases). Looked up from germline, CDR1 is MDHEN and CDR2 is SYDVKM. V was pared by 3 bases and J by 2 bases, with 10 bases between. There are 14 residues in the CDR3. The CDR3 is CASSLADRNYGYTF. The CDR3 DNA is TGTGCCAGCAGTTTGGCCGACAGAAACTATGGCTACACCTTC.

This clone has only a few counts. The chain uses TRBV30 and TRBJ2-2; 8 bases align to TRBD1. With V trimmed by 3 bases and J by 4 bases, 1 base remained unmatched. The CDR3 runs to 13 residues. Germline assignment: CDR1 GTSNPN and CDR2 SVGIG (reference sequence). CDR3 DNA: TGTGCCTGGAGGACAGGGGCCACCGGGGAGCTGTTTTTT. Protein sequence: CAWRTGATGELFF.